Here is one T cell receptor beta chain with its context. Antigen: not known. The CDR3 covers 11 residues. Looked up from germline, CDR1 is SQVTM and CDR2 is ANQGSEA. This specimen belongs to a study of blood T cells in healthy people across ages. A J-beta primer mix and a sample-barcoded 5' primer were used in a second PCR of roughly 6 to 11 cycles. Researchers report that a template-switch adaptor with 12 random nucleotides tagged each cDNA molecule. TCRdb processed the 5' RACE reads anew with MiXCR; each CDR3 protein has one entry. The data show about 1,500,000 distinct CDR3 sequences, about 30% seen once. Every donor provided 9.5 to 10 milliliters of peripheral blood. Study-wide findings and caveats: Age showed a roughly linear inverse relationship with TCR beta diversity per million T cells. Conclusively comparing naive with antigen-experienced cells was impossible with unsorted PBMCs.

The sequenced sample was blood. The genes are TRBV29-1 and TRBJ1-5, with a possible D match to TRBD1 (5 bases). The TCR sequence derives from a woman aged 25 to 45 in good health. This chain's CDR3 is CSSGSNQPQHF. CDR3 nucleotides: TGCAGTTCAGGGTCAAATCAGCCCCAGCATTTT.